This passage covers 20 T cell receptor beta chains from one sample sequenced in a study of blood T cells in healthy people across ages (dated by TCRdb to about 2015). The protocol used for the library was 5' RACE. TCRdb names Illumina HiSeq 2500 as the instrument used. The second PCR ran for about 7 to 11 cycles and used a J-beta primer mix along with a sample-barcoded 5' primer. Starting from the raw public reads, TCRdb applied fastp trimming at Q25, assembled clones with MiXCR and retained in-frame beta chains. Every distinct CDR3 protein forms one entry, paired with its most common genes and DNA. Within this sample are about 1.4 million distinct CDR3 sequences, with 45% to 70% of them counted one time only. Of the sample, 6.5% to 8.5% is held by the ten largest clones. The sample consisted of blood. The receptors originated from a man aged 18 to 29 in good health.

The V call is TRBV7-6, the J call TRBJ2-1, with D unclear. The V end lost 5 bases, the J end lost 5 bases, and 4 bases lay between the germline ends. CDR1 and CDR2 (germline): SGHVS, FNYEAQ. The CDR3 is 11 amino acids. CDR3 region: CASSTNNEQFF. Written as DNA, the CDR3 is TGTGCCAGCAGCACAAACAATGAGCAGTTCTTC.

The chain carries TRBV4-3 and TRBJ2-3; D may be TRBD1 or TRBD2 (5 bases each). CDR1 is LGHNA and CDR2 is YSLEER in the germline V gene. The CDR3 is made up of 14 amino acids. Trimming pared 4 bases from V and 6 bases from J, leaving 14 bases between. CDR3: CASSPGPPGDTQYF. CDR3 DNA sequence: TGCGCCAGCAGCCCGGGACCGCCTGGGGATACGCAGTATTTT.

This clonotype was counted between two and nine times. V usage is TRBV7-2 and J usage is TRBJ2-7; the match to TRBD2 covers 10 bases. From germline, CDR1 is SGHTA and CDR2 FQGNSA. Germline trimming cut 0 bases from V and 3 bases from J; bases unmatched to any gene: 5. The CDR3 is 16 residues long. The CDR3 sequence is CASSLASSGGLYEQYF. The DNA for the CDR3 is TGTGCCAGCAGCTTAGCGTCTAGCGGGGGCCTCTACGAGCAGTACTTC. The full variable domain, with the rest looked up from reference TRBV7-2 and TRBJ2-7, is GAGVSQSPSNKVTEKGKDVELRCDPISGHTALYWYRQSLGQGLEFLIYFQGNSAPDKSGLPSDRFSAERTGGSVSTLTIQRTQQEDSAVYLCASSLASSGGLYEQYFGPGTRLTVT.

The chain has TRBV15 and TRBJ1-2; no reliable D call. V was trimmed by 0 bases and J by 7 bases, leaving 12 bases between them. The V gene's germline CDR1 is LNHNV and CDR2 YYDKDF (reference sequence). CDR3 length equals 14 residues. Written as DNA, the CDR3 is TGTGCCACCAGCAGAGATCGCTCGGAGGTTGGCTACACCTTC. Amino acids: CATSRDRSEVGYTF. The entire variable domain, with the rest obtained from reference TRBV15 and TRBJ1-2, is as follows: DAMVIQNPRYQVTQFGKPVTLSCSQTLNHNVMYWYQQKSSQAPKLLFHYYDKDFNNEADTPDNFQSRRPNTSFCFLDIRSPGLGDTAMYLCATSRDRSEVGYTFGSGTRLTVV.

This chain uses TRBV29-1 with TRBJ2-1; 7 bases fit TRBD1. This CDR3 is built from 13 residues. J lost 3 bases, V lost 5 bases, and 4 bases had no gene match. CDR1 is SQVTM and CDR2 is ANQGSEA in the germline V gene. CDR3 in amino acids: CSVLGTDYNEQFF. The CDR3 nucleotides read TGCAGCGTTCTTGGGACAGACTACAATGAGCAGTTCTTC.

This chain uses TRBV9 with TRBJ2-5; 7 bases line up with TRBD1. CDR1 and CDR2 from the germline V gene are SGDLS and YYNGEE. The CDR3 is 16 amino acids. V lost 0 bases to trimming and J lost 3 bases; unmatched junction nucleotides: 8. The CDR3 DNA reads as TGTGCCAGCAGCGTAGCTACGGGACAGACAAAAGAGACCCAGTACTTC. Protein: CASSVATGQTKETQYF.

The rearrangement links TRBV10-3 to TRBJ2-7; D assignment may be TRBD1 or TRBD2 (5 bases each). Looked up from germline, CDR1 is ENHRY and CDR2 is SYGVKD. The ends were cut back, 5 bases at V and 10 bases at J, with 9 bases in the middle. CDR3 length equals 10 residues. CDR3 in DNA: TGTGCCATCAGTCGGGACCCCCAGTACTTC. Encoded protein: CAISRDPQYF.

V gene TRBV7-2 combines with J gene TRBJ1-2, with 7 nucleotides matching TRBD1. Germline V CDR1 and CDR2: SGHTA, FQGNSA. The CDR3 length is 15 residues. Trimming took 1 base from V and 2 from J; bases not matched to a gene: 4. This CDR3 reads CASSLEGQSNYGYTF. In DNA, the CDR3 is TGTGCCAGCAGCTTAGAGGGACAGTCCAACTATGGCTACACCTTC.

The chain couples TRBV5-1 to TRBJ2-3; 11 nucleotides match TRBD2. This CDR3 is 18 amino acids long. Unmatched junction bases numbered 7, after V lost 0 bases and J lost 1 base. Germline V gives CDR1 SGHRS, CDR2 YFSETQ. The DNA of the CDR3 is TGCGCCAGCAGCTTGGGGGCTAGCGGGAGGCTTGGCACAGATACGCAGTATTTT. Its translation is CASSLGASGRLGTDTQYF.

As for this clonotype: This clone may be a read error of a much larger clone one base away. The chain has TRBV6-5 and TRBJ1-2, with D perhaps TRBD1 (6 bases). The CDR3 loop spans 13 amino acids. The V end was cut by 4 bases, the J end by 6 bases, with 12 bases between. Germline CDR1 reads MNHEY; CDR2 reads SVGAGI. Here the CDR3 DNA reads TGTGCCAGCAGTTCCTCAGGGGCGAATGGCTACACCTTC. Translating gives CASSSSGANGYTF.

This clonotype was found many times. The CDR3 is CASSRSGTDTQYF. For the CDR3, the DNA is TGTGCCAGCAGTCGATCTGGGACAGATACGCAGTATTTT. This sequence joins TRBV12-3 or TRBV12-4 and TRBJ2-3; D unresolved. The CDR3 is 13 residues long. V dropped 5 bases and J dropped 3 bases, with 9 bases sitting between them.

CDR3 sequence (DNA): TGTGCTAGTGGTTTGGGGACGGGCCCTAGCACTGGGGCCAACGTCCTGACTTTC. Protein: CASGLGTGPSTGANVLTF. V and J are TRBV12-5 and TRBJ2-6, with D maybe TRBD2 (5 bases). This CDR3 spans 18 amino acids. Germline CDR1 and CDR2: LGHNT and FRNRAP. V lost 1 base, J lost 2 bases, and 15 bases lay in between.

The chain links TRBV4-1 to TRBJ2-1; D gene uncertain. V shed 2 bases and J shed 7 bases, with 12 bases lying between them. Germline V CDR1 and CDR2: MGHRA, YSYEKL. This CDR3 has 14 amino acids. The chain's CDR3 is CASSQRFSINEQFF. DNA of the CDR3: TGCGCCAGCAGCCAACGGTTTTCGATAAATGAGCAGTTCTTC.

V usage is TRBV25-1 and J usage is TRBJ2-2; 7 positions agree with TRBD1. The V gene end was trimmed by 1 base and the J gene end by 0 bases; junction bases not matched to a gene: 2. The germline gives CDR1 MGHDK, CDR2 SYGVNS. This CDR3 is built from 16 residues. CDR3 region: CASSEFGQANTGELFF. DNA for the CDR3: TGTGCCAGCAGTGAATTTGGACAGGCGAACACCGGGGAGCTGTTTTTT.

The V gene is TRBV4-3, the J gene TRBJ2-4; D might be TRBD2 (6 bases). CDR1 is LGHNA, CDR2 YSLEER, per germline. The CDR3 consists of 13 residues. V shed 3 bases and J shed 3 bases, with 6 bases lying between them. CDR3 DNA: TGCGCCAGCAGCCAGGGGGGCAAAAACATTCAGTACTTC. Its protein is CASSQGGKNIQYF.

The chain couples TRBV3-1 to TRBJ2-7; 8 bases are a match to TRBD1. The J call may be in error: the DNA end matches TRBJ2-5 better. Germline CDR1 LGHDT, CDR2 YNNKEL (reference sequence). The CDR3 runs 15 residues. CDR3 nucleotides: TGTGCCAGCAGCTATGGACAGGGCGATGAGGAGACCCAGTACTTC. Translating it yields CASSYGQGDEETQYF.

The table lists this clonotype with a few counts. This chain links TRBV4-1 with TRBJ2-4; 12 nucleotides align to TRBD2. J lost 13 bases, V lost 4 bases, and 8 bases had no gene match. Germline loops: CDR1 MGHRA, CDR2 YSYEKL. The CDR3 contains 14 residues. The CDR3 DNA reads as TGCGCCAGCAGCCCTCGGACTAGCGGGGAAGAGCAGTACTTC. Its protein is CASSPRTSGEEQYF.

The CDR3 DNA reads TGTGCCAGCAGTCTCGGGACTAGCTACTTGACAGATACGCAGTATTTT. This translates into CASSLGTSYLTDTQYF. V and J are TRBV28 and TRBJ2-3; 9 bases are a match to TRBD2. The V and J ends lost 5 bases and 3 bases, in that order; junction bases with no gene match: 9. Germline V gene sequence: CDR1 MDHEN, CDR2 SYDVKM. This CDR3 has 16 residues.

The sample holds one count of this clonotype. The chain employs TRBV5-1 and TRBJ2-1, with TRBD2 matching 7 bases. With 2 bases clipped from V and 0 bases from J, the junction kept 8 bases outside the gene matches. The CDR3 consists of 17 residues. The germline V gene encodes CDR1 SGHRS and CDR2 YFSETQ. The CDR3 nucleotides read TGCGCCAGCAGCTTTGGTCTAGCGGCCAGCTCCTACAATGAGCAGTTCTTC. Protein sequence: CASSFGLAASSYNEQFF.

In its sample, this clonotype was seen once. The chain uses TRBV6-1 and TRBJ2-5, with 8 bases matching TRBD2. V lost 0 bases to trimming and J lost 5 bases; unmatched junction nucleotides: 5. The CDR3 extends over 15 amino acids. CDR1 MNHNS and CDR2 SASEGT come from the germline V gene. CDR3 region: CASSEAAGGVETQYF. The CDR3 nucleotides read TGTGCCAGCAGTGAAGCGGCGGGGGGAGTGGAGACCCAGTACTTC.